This T cell receptor beta chain originates from a study of blood T cell repertoires in COVID-19. Overall study context: The United States, Italy and Spain provided the acute and convalescent COVID-19 samples. In each case, the material was cDNA or gDNA derived from T cells, B-cell-depleted T cells, or PBMCs.

Authors' methods: Amplification with reference gene primers provided the estimates of nucleated cell counts. Produced via immunoSEQ multiplex PCR; TCRdb's table is partial and in-frame only. That table supplies the V and J calls and clone size; D and trimming were determined from the DNA. The profile shows 130,000 to 150,000 clones, approximately 90% of them singletons. In germline, CDR1 is LGHDT, CDR2 YNNKEL (reference sequence). This CDR3 is built from 12 residues. Trimming removed 11 bases from V and 9 bases from J; junction bases left unmatched: 10. The chain links TRBV3-1 (or the pseudogene TRBV3-2) to TRBJ2-1; TRBD2 aligns across 7 bases. The origin of this receptor is a woman in her thirties or forties with acute or convalescent COVID-19. The sample taken for sequencing was peripheral blood. CDR3: CAARGGSGEQFF. The CDR3 DNA reads TGTGCCGCCCGAGGCGGGAGCGGTGAGCAGTTCTTC.